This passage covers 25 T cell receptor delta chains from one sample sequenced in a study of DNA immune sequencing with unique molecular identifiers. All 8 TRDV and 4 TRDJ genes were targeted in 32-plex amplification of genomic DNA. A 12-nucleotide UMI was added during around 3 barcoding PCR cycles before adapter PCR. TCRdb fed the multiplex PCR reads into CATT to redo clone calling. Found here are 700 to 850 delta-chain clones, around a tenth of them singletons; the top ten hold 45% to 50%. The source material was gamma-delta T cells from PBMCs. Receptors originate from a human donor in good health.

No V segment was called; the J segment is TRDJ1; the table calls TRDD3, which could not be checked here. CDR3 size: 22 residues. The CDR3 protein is CACDTLSRPFSRGDPTADKLIF. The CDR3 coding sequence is TGTGCCTGTGACACGTTATCACGACCCTTCAGTCGAGGGGATCCGACCGCCGATAAACTCATCTTT.

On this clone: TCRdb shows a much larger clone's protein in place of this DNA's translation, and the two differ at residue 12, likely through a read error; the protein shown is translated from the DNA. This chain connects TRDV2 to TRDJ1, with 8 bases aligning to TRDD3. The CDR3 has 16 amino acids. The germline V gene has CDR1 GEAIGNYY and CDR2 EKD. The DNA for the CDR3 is TGTGCCTGTGAAGAACTGGGGGGACCGTACACCAATAAACTCATCTTT. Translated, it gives CACEELGGPYTNKLIF.

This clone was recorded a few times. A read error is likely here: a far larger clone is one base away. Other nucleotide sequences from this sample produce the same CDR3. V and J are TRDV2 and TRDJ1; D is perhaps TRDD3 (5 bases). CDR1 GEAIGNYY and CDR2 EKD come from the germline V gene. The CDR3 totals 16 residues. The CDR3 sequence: CACDPLGLVSEDKLIF. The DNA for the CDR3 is TGTGCCTGTGACCCTCTTGGGTTGGTGAGTGAGGATAAACTGATCTTT.

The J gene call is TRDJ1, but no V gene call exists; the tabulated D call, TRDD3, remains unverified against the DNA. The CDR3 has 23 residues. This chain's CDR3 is CACDTVLPNSPPGDSPYTDKLIF. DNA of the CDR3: TGTGCCTGTGACACCGTCCTCCCAAACTCCCCACCTGGGGATTCTCCGTACACCGATAAACTCATCTTT.

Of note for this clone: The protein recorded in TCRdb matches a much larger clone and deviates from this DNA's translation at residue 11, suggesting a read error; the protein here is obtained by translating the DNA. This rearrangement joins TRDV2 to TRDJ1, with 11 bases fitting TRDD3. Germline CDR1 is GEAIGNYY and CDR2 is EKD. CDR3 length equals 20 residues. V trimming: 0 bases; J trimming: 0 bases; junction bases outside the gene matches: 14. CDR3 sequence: CACDTASGGYNRLNTDKLIF. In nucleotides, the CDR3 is TGTGCCTGTGACACCGCCTCTGGGGGATACAATCGACTGAACACCGATAAACTCATCTTT.

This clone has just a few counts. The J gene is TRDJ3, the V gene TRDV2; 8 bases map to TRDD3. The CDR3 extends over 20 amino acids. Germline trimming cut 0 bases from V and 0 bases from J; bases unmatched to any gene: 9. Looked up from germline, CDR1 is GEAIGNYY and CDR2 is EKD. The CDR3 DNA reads TGTGCCTGTGACACCGCGACTGGGGGTCTCGGCTCCTGGGACACCCGACAGATGTTTTTC. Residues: CACDTATGGLGSWDTRQMFF.

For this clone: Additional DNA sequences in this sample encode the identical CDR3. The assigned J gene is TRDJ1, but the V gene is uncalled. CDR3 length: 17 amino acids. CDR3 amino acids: CALGELAPARIPYKLIF. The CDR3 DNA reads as TGTGCTCTTGGAGAACTCGCCCCGGCAAGAATACCCTATAAACTCATCTTT.

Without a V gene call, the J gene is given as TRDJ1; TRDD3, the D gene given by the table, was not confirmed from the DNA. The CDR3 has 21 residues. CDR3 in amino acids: CACDALIRVDREKEYTDKLIF. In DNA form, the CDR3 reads TGTGCCTGTGATGCCCTTATTCGAGTGGATCGGGAAAAGGAGTACACCGATAAACTCATCTTT.

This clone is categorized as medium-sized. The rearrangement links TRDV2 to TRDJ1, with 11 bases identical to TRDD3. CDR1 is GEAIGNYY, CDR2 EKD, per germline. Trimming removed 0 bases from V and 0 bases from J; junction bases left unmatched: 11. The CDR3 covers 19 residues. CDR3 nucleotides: TGTGCCTGTGACACCGCCTCGGCTGGGGGATACTCGTACACCGATAAACTCATCTTT. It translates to CACDTASAGGYSYTDKLIF.

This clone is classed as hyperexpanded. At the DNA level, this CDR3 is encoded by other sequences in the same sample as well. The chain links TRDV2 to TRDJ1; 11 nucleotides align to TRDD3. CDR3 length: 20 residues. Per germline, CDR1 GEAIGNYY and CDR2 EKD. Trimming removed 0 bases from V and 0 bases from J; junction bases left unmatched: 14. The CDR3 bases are TGTGCCTGTGACACCATGCTACTGGGGGATAAGAAGCCTAACACCGATAAACTCATCTTT. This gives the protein CACDTMLLGDKKPNTDKLIF.

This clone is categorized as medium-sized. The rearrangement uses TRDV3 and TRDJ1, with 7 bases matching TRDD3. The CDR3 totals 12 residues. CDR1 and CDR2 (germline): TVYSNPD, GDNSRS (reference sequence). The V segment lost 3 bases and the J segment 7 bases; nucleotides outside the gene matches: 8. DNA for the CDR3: TGTGCCTTACGCGGGATACTGGGTAAACTCATCTTT. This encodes CALRGILGKLIF.

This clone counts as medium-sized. In nucleotides, the CDR3 is TGTGCCTGTGAGCTTCTTGGGAACACCGATAAACTCATCTTT. This encodes CACELLGNTDKLIF. The chain joins TRDV2 to TRDJ1; D uncertain. V dropped 4 bases and J dropped 0 bases, with 11 bases sitting between them. Looked up from germline, CDR1 is GEAIGNYY and CDR2 is EKD. CDR3 size: 14 residues.

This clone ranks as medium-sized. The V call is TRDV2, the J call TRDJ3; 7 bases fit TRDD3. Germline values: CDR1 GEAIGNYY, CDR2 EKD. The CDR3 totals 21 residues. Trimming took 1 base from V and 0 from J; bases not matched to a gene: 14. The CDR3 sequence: CACDTILTRGISSWDTRQMFF. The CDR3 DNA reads TGTGCCTGTGACACAATTTTAACCCGGGGGATTAGCTCCTGGGACACCCGACAGATGTTTTTC.

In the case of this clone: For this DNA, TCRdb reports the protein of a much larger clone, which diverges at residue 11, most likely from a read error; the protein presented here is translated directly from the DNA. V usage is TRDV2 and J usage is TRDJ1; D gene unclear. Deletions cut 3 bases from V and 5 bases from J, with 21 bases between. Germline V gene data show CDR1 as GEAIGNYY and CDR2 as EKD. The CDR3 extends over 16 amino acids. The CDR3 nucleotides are TGTGCCTGTGACCCTCTTGGGTTGGTGAGTGATGATAAACTCATCTTT. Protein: CACDPLGLVSDDKLIF.

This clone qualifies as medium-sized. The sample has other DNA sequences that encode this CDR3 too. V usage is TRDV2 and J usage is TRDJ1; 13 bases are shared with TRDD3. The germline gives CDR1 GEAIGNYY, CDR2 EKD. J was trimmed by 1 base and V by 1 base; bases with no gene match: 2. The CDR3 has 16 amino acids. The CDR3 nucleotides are TGTGCCTGTGACACAAACTGGGGGATACGCACCGATAAACTCATCTTT. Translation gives CACDTNWGIRTDKLIF.

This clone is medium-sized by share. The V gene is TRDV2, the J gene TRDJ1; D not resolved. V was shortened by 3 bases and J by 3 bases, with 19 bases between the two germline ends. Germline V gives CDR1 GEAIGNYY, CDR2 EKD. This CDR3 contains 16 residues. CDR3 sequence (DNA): TGTGCCTGTGACTGGGTTACTCGAAAATCTGCCGATAAACTCATCTTT. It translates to CACDWVTRKSADKLIF.

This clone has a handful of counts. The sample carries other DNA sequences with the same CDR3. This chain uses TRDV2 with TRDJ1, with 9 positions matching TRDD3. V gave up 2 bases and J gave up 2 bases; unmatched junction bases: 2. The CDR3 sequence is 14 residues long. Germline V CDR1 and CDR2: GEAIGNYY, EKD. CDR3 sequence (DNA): TGTGCCTGTGACAAGCTGGGGGATACCGATAAACTCATCTTT. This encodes CACDKLGDTDKLIF.

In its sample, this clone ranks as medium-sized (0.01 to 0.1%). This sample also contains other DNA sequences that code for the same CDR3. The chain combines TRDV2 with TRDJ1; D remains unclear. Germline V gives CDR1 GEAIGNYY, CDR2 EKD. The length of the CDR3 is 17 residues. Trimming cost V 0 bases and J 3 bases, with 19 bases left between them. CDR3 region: CACDTVRPPGTPDKLIF. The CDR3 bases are TGTGCCTGTGACACCGTCCGGCCCCCGGGTACGCCCGATAAACTCATCTTT.

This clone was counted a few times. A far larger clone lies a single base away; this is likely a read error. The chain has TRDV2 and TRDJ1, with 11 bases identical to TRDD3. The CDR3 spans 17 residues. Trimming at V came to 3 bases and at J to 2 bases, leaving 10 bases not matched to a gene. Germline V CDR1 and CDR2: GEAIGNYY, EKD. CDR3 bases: TGTGCCTGTGACGGCCTTTCTACTGGGGGATATACCGATAAACTCATCTTT. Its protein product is CACDGLSTGGYTDKLIF.

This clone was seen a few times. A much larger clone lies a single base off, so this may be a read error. The CDR3 is CACDTLTGGTAMPGKLIF. Written as DNA, the CDR3 is TGTGCCTGTGACACTTTGACCGGGGGTACTGCGATGCCCGGTAAACTCATCTTT. This chain uses TRDV2 with TRDJ1; D may be TRDD3 (5 bases). CDR1 is GEAIGNYY and CDR2 is EKD in the germline V gene. The V end was cut by 1 base, the J end by 7 bases, with 27 bases between. This CDR3 spans 18 amino acids.

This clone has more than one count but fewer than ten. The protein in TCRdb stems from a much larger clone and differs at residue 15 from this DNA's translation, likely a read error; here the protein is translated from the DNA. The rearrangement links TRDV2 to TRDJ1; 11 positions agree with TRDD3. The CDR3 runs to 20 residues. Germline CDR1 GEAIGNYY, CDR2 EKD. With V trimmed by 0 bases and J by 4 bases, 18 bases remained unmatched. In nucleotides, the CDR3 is TGTGCCTGTGACACCATGCTACTGGGGGATAAGAAGCCTAACAACGATAAACTCATCTTT. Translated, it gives CACDTMLLGDKKPNNDKLIF.

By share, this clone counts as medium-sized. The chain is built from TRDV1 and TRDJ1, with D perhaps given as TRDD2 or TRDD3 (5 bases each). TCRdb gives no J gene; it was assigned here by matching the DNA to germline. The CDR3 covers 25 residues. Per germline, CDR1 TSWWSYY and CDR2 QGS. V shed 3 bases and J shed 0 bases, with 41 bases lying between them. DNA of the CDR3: TGTGCTCTTGGGGACCCCAATCCTAAACCCCACTTAAAGCGGGACTGGTACCCGTACACCGATAAACTCATCTTT. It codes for CALGDPNPKPHLKRDWYPYTDKLIF.

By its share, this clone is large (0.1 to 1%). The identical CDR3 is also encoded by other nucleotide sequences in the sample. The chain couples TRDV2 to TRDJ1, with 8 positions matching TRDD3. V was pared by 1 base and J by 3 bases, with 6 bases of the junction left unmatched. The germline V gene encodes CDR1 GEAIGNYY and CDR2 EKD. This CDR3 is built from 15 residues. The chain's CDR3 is CACDTLTGGSDKLIF. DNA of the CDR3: TGTGCCTGTGACACGCTTACTGGGGGCTCCGATAAACTCATCTTT.

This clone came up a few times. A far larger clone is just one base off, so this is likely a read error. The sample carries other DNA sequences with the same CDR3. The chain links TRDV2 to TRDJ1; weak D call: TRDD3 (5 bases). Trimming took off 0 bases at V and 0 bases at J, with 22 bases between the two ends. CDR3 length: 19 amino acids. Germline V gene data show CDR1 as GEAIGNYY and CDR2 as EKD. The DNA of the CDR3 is TGTGCCTGTGACACCGTCAAGTCCTTTACCGGGGGTGACACCGATAAACTCATCTTT. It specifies CACDTVKSFTGGDTDKLIF.

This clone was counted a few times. The CDR3 reads CACDTLGADTDKLIF. As DNA, the CDR3 is TGTGCCTGTGACACGCTGGGGGCAGACACCGATAAACTCATCTTT. The chain carries TRDV2 and TRDJ1; TRDD3 matches 7 bases. Per germline, CDR1 GEAIGNYY and CDR2 EKD. CDR3 length: 15 amino acids. V gave up 1 base and J gave up 0 bases; unmatched junction bases: 4.